The rows below give T cell receptor beta chains drawn from one sample of a study of blood T cell repertoires in COVID-19. TCRdb's table, derived via immunoSEQ multiplex PCR, lists solely in-frame clones and lacks some. The sample yields 200,000 to 250,000 clones, roughly 80% seen once. The sample was peripheral blood. The receptor set was obtained from a woman between 70 and 85 years old with COVID-19, enrolled during active disease. CDR3s include the opening cysteine and the closing phenylalanine or tryptophan. The order of the fields is J gene, D gene, V gene, CDR3 length, clone size, CDR3 DNA, CDR3 protein. D genes are given only for firm matches. Clone sizes are given selectively: once, few, many, or a class where the clone is expanded.

TRBJ2-5 - TRBV7-9 12 - TGTGCCAGCAGTCCAACTACGGAGACCCAGTACTTC CASSPTTETQYF
TRBJ2-1 TRBD2 TRBV5-4 15 - TGTGCCAGCAGCAGTACTAGCGGGACCTACAATGAGCAGTTCTTC CASSSTSGTYNEQFF
TRBJ1-5 TRBD1 TRBV19 15 - TGTGCCAGTAGAACCGGGACAGGGGGTCTTCAGCCCCAGCATTTT CASRTGTGGLQPQHF
TRBJ2-3 TRBD2 TRBV24-1 18 - TGTGCCACCAGTGATCCGGGACTAGCGGGAGAGCGCACAGATACGCAGTATTTT CATSDPGLAGERTDTQYF
TRBJ2-5 TRBD1 TRBV18 15 once TGTGCCAGCTCACCACTAGAAGGGGGCAAGGAGACCCAGTACTTC CASSPLEGGKETQYF
TRBJ2-2 - TRBV9 14 - TGTGCCAGCAGCGTAGATATGTTCACCGGGGAGCTGTTTTTT CASSVDMFTGELFF
TRBJ2-3 - TRBV5-6 16 - TGTGCCAGCAGCCTGTGGGGGGTACCCGCACAAGATACGCAGTATTTT CASSLWGVPAQDTQYF
TRBJ2-1 TRBD1 TRBV6-6 16 - TGTGCCAGCAATAAATCGGGGACAGGTAGATACAATGAGCAGTTCTTC CASNKSGTGRYNEQFF
TRBJ1-5 - TRBV7-2 13 - TGTGCCAGCAGTCACCCCCCTCCCGGTCCCCAGCATTTT CASSHPPPGPQHF
TRBJ2-7 - TRBV14 14 once TGTGCCAGCAGCCAACAGAATGAAGTCTACGAGCAGTACTTC CASSQQNEVYEQYF
TRBJ1-3 TRBD1 TRBV3-1/TRBV3-2 18 - TGTGCCAGCAGCCAATTCTTAAGGGGACAGATCTCTGGAAACACCATATATTTT CASSQFLRGQISGNTIYF
TRBJ1-1 - TRBV5-1 13 - TGCGCCAGCAGCGGACAGATGAACACTGAAGCTTTCTTT CASSGQMNTEAFF
TRBJ2-5 - TRBV11-2 17 - TGTGCCAGCAGCTGGATGAGGTTTGACGAGTACCAAGAGACCCAGTACTTC CASSWMRFDEYQETQYF
TRBJ1-6 - TRBV21-1 15 - TGTGCCAGCAGCAGGGACAAGGCGCGGAATGCACCCCTCCACTTT CASSRDKARNAPLHF
TRBJ2-5 TRBD1 TRBV18 14 - TGTGCCAGCTCGTACGAGACAGGGAAAGAGACCCAGTACTTC CASSYETGKETQYF
TRBJ2-7 - TRBV5-8 17 - TGTGCCAGCAGCTTAGCCGAGGGTTGGCGGGATATCCACGAGCAGTACTTC CASSLAEGWRDIHEQYF
TRBJ2-7 - TRBV7-2 15 - TGTGCCAGCAGCTTGGGGCAGGGTAGCTCCTACGAGCAGTACTTC CASSLGQGSSYEQYF
TRBJ1-3 - TRBV28 16 - TGTGCCAGCAGATTAGGGGCCATGCCCTCTGGAAACACCATATATTTT CASRLGAMPSGNTIYF
TRBJ2-1 TRBD2 TRBV7-2 18 - TGTGCCAGCAGCTCTCTCCCAGGACTAGCGGGAGGAGGAAGTGAGCAGTTCTTC CASSSLPGLAGGGSEQFF
TRBJ1-5 - TRBV19 13 - TGTGCCAGTAGTATAGATCCCAGTCAGCCCCAGCATTTT CASSIDPSQPQHF
TRBJ2-3 TRBD2 TRBV7-2 15 - TGTGCCAGCAGCTCCCTCGGACTAGGATTAGATACGCAGTATTTT CASSSLGLGLDTQYF
TRBJ1-2 TRBD1 TRBV28 15 - TGTGCCAGCAGTACCGGGACAGGGGGCGTCTATGGCTACACCTTC CASSTGTGGVYGYTF
TRBJ2-3 TRBD2 TRBV5-1 16 - TGCGCCAGCAGTGGGGGGACTAGTTCATTCACAGATACGCAGTATTTT CASSGGTSSFTDTQYF
TRBJ1-1 - TRBV29-1 11 - TGCAGCGTTAGGGGGAATACTGAAGCTTTCTTT CSVRGNTEAFF
TRBJ1-2 TRBD1 TRBV19 16 - TGTGCCAGTAGTCCTAGGGACAGGGGGCGGTTCTATGGCTACACCTTC CASSPRDRGRFYGYTF
TRBJ2-1 - TRBV11-2 15 - TGTGCCAGCAGCTTAATACAGGGCGCCTACAATGAGCAGTTCTTC CASSLIQGAYNEQFF
TRBJ1-4 TRBD1 TRBV28 13 few TGTGCCACTACTACAGGGGGCATCGTAAAACTGTTTTTT CATTTGGIVKLFF
TRBJ1-6 - TRBV12-3/TRBV12-4 13 - TGTGCCAGCAGTTTATCAGGGGTCTCACCCCTCCACTTT CASSLSGVSPLHF
TRBJ1-6 TRBD1 TRBV5-6 16 - TGTGCCAGCAGCCACGGCCCCGGGACAGATAATTCACCCCTCCACTTT CASSHGPGTDNSPLHF
TRBJ2-5 TRBD2 TRBV2 15 once TGTGCCAGCAGTGGGACTAGCGGGAGGGAAGAGACCCAGTACTTC CASSGTSGREETQYF
TRBJ2-7 TRBD2 TRBV6-2/TRBV6-3 15 - TGTGCCAGCAGTTATTCGGCGGGAGGTATCTTCGAGCAGTACTTC CASSYSAGGIFEQYF
TRBJ1-6 - TRBV19 16 - TGTGCCAGTAGTATGGGCAGGGGAACCTCTCCAGGACCCCTCCACTTT CASSMGRGTSPGPLHF
TRBJ2-5 TRBD1 TRBV2 13 - TGTGCCAGCAAGTCGACAGGGTCGGGGACCCAGTACTTC CASKSTGSGTQYF
TRBJ1-5 TRBD1 TRBV4-1 16 - TGCGCCAGCAGCCAAGAGGGGACAGGGCAAAGGCAGCCCCAGCATTTT CASSQEGTGQRQPQHF
TRBJ1-5 TRBD1 TRBV9 15 - TGTGCCAGCAGCGTAGATGAGGGGGCAAGTCAGCCCCAGCATTTT CASSVDEGASQPQHF
TRBJ2-1 - TRBV9 12 - TGTGCCAGCAGCCCCCGTGGTGGGCGGCAGTTCTTC CASSPRGGRQFF
TRBJ2-7 - TRBV11-2 14 - TGTGCCAGCAGCGCCACACAGGGAACCTACGAGCAGTACTTC CASSATQGTYEQYF
TRBJ1-1 - TRBV30 12 - TGTGCCTGGGACACCCCTAACACTGAAGCTTTCTTT CAWDTPNTEAFF
TRBJ1-1 - TRBV19 13 - TGTGCCAGTAGCTTGACAGTGAACACTGAAGCTTTCTTT CASSLTVNTEAFF
TRBJ1-1 - TRBV27 18 - TGTGCCAGCAGTTTCCGCCCCTTTACAGGGAATTTGAACACTGAAGCTTTCTTT CASSFRPFTGNLNTEAFF
TRBJ2-1 - TRBV5-6 15 - TGTGCCAGCAGCAAGAGGGGGGGCCCCGGGGATGAGCAGTTCTTC CASSKRGGPGDEQFF
TRBJ2-2 - TRBV9 14 - TGTGCCAGCAGCGTAGGGCCCGTGACCGGGGAGCTGTTTTTT CASSVGPVTGELFF
TRBJ2-7 TRBD2 TRBV29-1 13 - TGCAGCGTTAAAGCGGGAGCGTCCTACGAGCAGTACTTC CSVKAGASYEQYF
TRBJ2-5 - TRBV20-1 12 - TGCAGTGCTAGTTTAGGGGCGGAGACCCAGTACTTC CSASLGAETQYF
TRBJ1-4 - TRBV21-1 15 few TGTGCCAGCAGCAAAACCGGGACAGGGCCTGAAAAACTGTTTTTT CASSKTGTGPEKLFF
TRBJ2-1 TRBD1 TRBV6-6 13 once TGTGCCAGCAGTTACAGACAGGGGTATGAGCAGTTCTTC CASSYRQGYEQFF
TRBJ1-2 - TRBV5-6 14 - TGTGCCAGCACCTCTTTTGGAAGAGGCGATGGCTACACCTTC CASTSFGRGDGYTF
TRBJ2-7 TRBD1 TRBV25-1 12 - TGTGCCAGCAGACAGGGGCTATACGAGCAGTACTTC CASRQGLYEQYF
TRBJ2-7 TRBD2 TRBV28 15 - TGTGCCAGCAGTGGGACTAGCGGGACCCTCTACGAGCAGTACTTC CASSGTSGTLYEQYF
TRBJ1-5 TRBD1 TRBV24-1 14 - TGTGCCACCAGGGACAGGGGAAGCAATCAGCCCCAGCATTTT CATRDRGSNQPQHF
TRBJ1-1 TRBD1 TRBV28 15 - TGTGCCAGCAGTCCCCGGGACAGGGCGACCACTGAAGCTTTCTTT CASSPRDRATTEAFF
TRBJ2-5 - TRBV5-1 13 - TGCGCCAGCAGCTCAATAGCTGGCGAGACCCAGTACTTC CASSSIAGETQYF
TRBJ2-7 TRBD1 TRBV5-1 14 - TGCGCCAGCAGCCCGGGACAGGGAGCCTACGAGCAGTACTTC CASSPGQGAYEQYF
TRBJ1-1 - TRBV7-9 13 - TGTGCCAGCAGTAAGACATTGAACACTGAAGCTTTCTTT CASSKTLNTEAFF
TRBJ2-7 TRBD2 TRBV5-1 15 - TGCGCCAGCAGCTTGGCCAGCGGACTAGCAAGCGAGCAGTACTTC CASSLASGLASEQYF
TRBJ2-1 - TRBV11-3 14 - TGTGCCAGCAGCTTAGGGACTACCTACAATGAGCAGTTCTTC CASSLGTTYNEQFF
TRBJ2-5 TRBD2 TRBV11-2 16 - TGTGCCAGCAGCTTAGGATCGGGAGCGGGAGGAGAGACCCAGTACTTC CASSLGSGAGGETQYF